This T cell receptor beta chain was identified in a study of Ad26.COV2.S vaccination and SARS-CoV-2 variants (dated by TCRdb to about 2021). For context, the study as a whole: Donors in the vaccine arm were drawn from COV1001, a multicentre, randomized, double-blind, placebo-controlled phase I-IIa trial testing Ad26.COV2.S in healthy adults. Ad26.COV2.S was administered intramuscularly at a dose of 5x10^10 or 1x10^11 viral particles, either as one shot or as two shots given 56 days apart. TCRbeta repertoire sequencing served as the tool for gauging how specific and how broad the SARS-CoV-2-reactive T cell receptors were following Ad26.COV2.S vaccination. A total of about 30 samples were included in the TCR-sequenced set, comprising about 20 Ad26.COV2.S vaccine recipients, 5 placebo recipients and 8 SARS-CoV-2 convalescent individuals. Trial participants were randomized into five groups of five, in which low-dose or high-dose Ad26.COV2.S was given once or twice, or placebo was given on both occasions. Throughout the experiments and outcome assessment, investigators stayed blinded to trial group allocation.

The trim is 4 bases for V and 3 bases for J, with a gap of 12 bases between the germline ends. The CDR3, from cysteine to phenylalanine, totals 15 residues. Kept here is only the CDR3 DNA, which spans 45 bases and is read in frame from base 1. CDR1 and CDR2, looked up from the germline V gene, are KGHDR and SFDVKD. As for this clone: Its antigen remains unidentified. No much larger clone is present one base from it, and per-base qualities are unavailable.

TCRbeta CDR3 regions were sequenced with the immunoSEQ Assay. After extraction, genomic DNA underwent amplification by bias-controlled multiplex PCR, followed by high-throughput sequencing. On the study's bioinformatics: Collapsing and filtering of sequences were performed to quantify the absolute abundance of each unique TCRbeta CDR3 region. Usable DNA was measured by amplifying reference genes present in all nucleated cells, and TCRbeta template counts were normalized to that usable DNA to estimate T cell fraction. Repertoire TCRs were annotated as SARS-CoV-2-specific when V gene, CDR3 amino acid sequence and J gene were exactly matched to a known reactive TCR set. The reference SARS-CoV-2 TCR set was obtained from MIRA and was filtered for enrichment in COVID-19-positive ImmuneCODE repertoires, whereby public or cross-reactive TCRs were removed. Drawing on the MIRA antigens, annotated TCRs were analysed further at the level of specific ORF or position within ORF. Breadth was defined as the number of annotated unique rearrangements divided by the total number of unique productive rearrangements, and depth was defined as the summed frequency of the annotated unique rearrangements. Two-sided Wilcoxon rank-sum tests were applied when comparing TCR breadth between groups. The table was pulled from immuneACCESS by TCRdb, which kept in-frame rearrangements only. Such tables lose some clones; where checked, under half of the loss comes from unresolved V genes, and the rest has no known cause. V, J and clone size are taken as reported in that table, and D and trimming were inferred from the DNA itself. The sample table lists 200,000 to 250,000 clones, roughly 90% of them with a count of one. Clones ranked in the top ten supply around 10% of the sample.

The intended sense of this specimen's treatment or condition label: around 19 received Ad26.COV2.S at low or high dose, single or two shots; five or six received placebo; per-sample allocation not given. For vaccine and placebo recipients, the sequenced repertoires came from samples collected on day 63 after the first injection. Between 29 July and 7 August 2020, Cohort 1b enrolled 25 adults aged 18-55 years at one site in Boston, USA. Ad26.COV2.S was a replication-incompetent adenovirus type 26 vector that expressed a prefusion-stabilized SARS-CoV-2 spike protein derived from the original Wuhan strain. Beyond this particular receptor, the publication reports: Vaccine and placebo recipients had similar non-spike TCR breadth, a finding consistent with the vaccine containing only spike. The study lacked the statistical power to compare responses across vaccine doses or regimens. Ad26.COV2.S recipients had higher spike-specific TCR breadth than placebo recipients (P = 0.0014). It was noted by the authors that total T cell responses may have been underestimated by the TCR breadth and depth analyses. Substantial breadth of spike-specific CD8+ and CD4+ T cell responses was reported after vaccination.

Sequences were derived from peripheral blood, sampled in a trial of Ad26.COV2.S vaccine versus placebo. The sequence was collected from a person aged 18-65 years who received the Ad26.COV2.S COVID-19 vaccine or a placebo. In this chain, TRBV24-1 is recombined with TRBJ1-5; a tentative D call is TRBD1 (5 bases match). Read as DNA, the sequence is TGTGCCACCAGTGACCATGGGACCTCCAATCAGCCCCAGCATTTT. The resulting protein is CATSDHGTSNQPQHF.